These 24 T cell receptor beta chains came from one sample sequenced in a study of blood T cell repertoires in COVID-19. Assay: immunoSEQ multiplex PCR; the TCRdb copy retains only in-frame clones and omits some. The table records fewer than 200,000 clones, more than 65% of them present only once. The sequenced sample was PBMCs or T cells enriched from blood (not recorded which). These receptors were collected from a middle-aged woman with acute COVID-19.

This rearrangement joins TRBV9 to TRBJ1-2, with 12 positions matching TRBD1. V gave up 3 bases and J gave up 4 bases; unmatched junction bases: 13. CDR3 length: 18 residues. From germline, CDR1 is SGDLS and CDR2 YYNGEE. CDR3 DNA: TGTGCCAGCAGCGGAACCGGGACAGGGGGCTTAGGAGGCTATGGCTACACCTTC. Encoded protein: CASSGTGTGGLGGYGYTF.

The chain links TRBV5-1 to TRBJ2-1, with D maybe TRBD2 (6 bases). Germline V gene lookup returns CDR1 SGHRS and CDR2 YFSETQ. The V and J ends lost 5 bases and 4 bases respectively, with 16 bases between them. The length of the CDR3 is 15 residues. CDR3 loop: CASRPSFREYNEQFF. CDR3 sequence (DNA): TGCGCCAGCAGGCCTAGTTTTCGGGAGTACAATGAGCAGTTCTTC.

This clone has just a few counts. V is TRBV29-1 and J is TRBJ2-7; D possibly corresponds to TRBD2 (5 bases). V dropped 1 base and J dropped 0 bases, with 13 bases sitting between them. Germline assignment: CDR1 SQVTM and CDR2 ANQGSEA. The CDR3 has 15 amino acids. The CDR3 reads CSVEANGVSSYEQYF. The CDR3 DNA reads TGCAGCGTTGAAGCGAACGGGGTTTCCTCCTACGAGCAGTACTTC.

This chain joins TRBV5-1 and TRBJ1-2; a possible D gene is TRBD1 (6 bases). Per the germline V gene, CDR1 is SGHRS and CDR2 is YFSETQ. The CDR3 runs to 15 residues. Trimming pared 5 bases from V and 5 bases from J, leaving 19 bases between. DNA of the CDR3: TGCGCCAGCAGACCCCAACTACAGGGTGGATATGGCTACACCTTC. Protein product: CASRPQLQGGYGYTF. The full variable domain, its missing parts supplied by reference TRBV5-1 and TRBJ1-2, is KAGVTQTPRYLIKTRGQQVTLSCSPISGHRSVSWYQQTPGQGLQFLFEYFSETQRNKGNFPGRFSGRQFSNSRSEMNVSTLELGDSALYLCASRPQLQGGYGYTFGSGTRLTVV.

The chain links TRBV2 to TRBJ2-7; TRBD1 is a possible D gene (6 bases). Trimming removed 3 bases from V and 4 bases from J, with 16 bases in between. The CDR3 runs 15 residues. The germline V gene has CDR1 SNHLY and CDR2 FYNNEI. CDR3 sequence (DNA): TGTGCCAGCAGTGAGGGGGCCAGGGGAATATACGAGCAGTACTTC. Translation: CASSEGARGIYEQYF.

There are a few counts of this clone. The chain uses TRBV27 and TRBJ2-4; TRBD2 matches 9 bases. The length of the CDR3 is 17 residues. The trim removed 4 bases at V and 5 bases at J, leaving 12 bases unmatched. CDR1 and CDR2 (germline): MNHEY, SMNVEV (reference sequence). The CDR3 loop is CASSSLAGVGAENIQYF. CDR3 sequence (DNA): TGTGCCAGCAGTTCGTTAGCGGGAGTGGGGGCGGAAAACATTCAGTACTTC.

The chain is built from TRBV29-1 and TRBJ2-7; TRBD2 agrees at 7 bases. Trimming cost V 5 bases and J 2 bases; bases outside gene matches: 9. Germline V gene lookup returns CDR1 SQVTM and CDR2 ANQGSEA. This CDR3 spans 14 amino acids. CDR3 bases: TGCAGCGTTAAAGGCGGGAGATCCCCCTACGAGCAGTACTTC. This sequence encodes CSVKGGRSPYEQYF.

This sequence joins TRBV6-5 and TRBJ2-7; D gene unclear. Germline V gene data show CDR1 as MNHEY and CDR2 as SVGAGI. The CDR3 sequence is 12 residues long. The V gene lost 5 bases and the J gene lost 5 bases, with 10 bases spanning the gap. Here the CDR3 DNA reads TGTGCCAGCAGTCCTGGTGGCCACGAGCAGTACGTC. Translation: CASSPGGHEQYV.

The genes are TRBV3-1 (or the pseudogene TRBV3-2) and TRBJ2-3; TRBD2 is a possible D gene (6 bases). The germline CDR1 and CDR2 sequences are LGHDT and YNNKEL (reference sequence). The CDR3 has 15 residues. V was pared by 0 bases and J by 2 bases, with 9 bases between. The CDR3: CASSQDSGFTDTQYF. DNA of the CDR3: TGTGCCAGCAGCCAAGATAGCGGATTCACAGATACGCAGTATTTT.

This clone has a handful of counts. The chain has TRBV29-1 and TRBJ1-2; possible D gene TRBD1, 6 bases. Trimming removed 6 bases from V and 8 bases from J, with 19 bases in between. The length of the CDR3 is 13 residues. Germline V gives CDR1 SQVTM, CDR2 ANQGSEA. Here the CDR3 DNA reads TGCAGCGTGATAGGGGGGGCAATGAGGGGCTACACCTTC. This codes for CSVIGGAMRGYTF.

This clone showed up just once. The CDR3 is CASSPGHNGYTF. The CDR3 DNA follows: TGCGCCAGCAGCCCGGGACATAATGGCTACACCTTC. This chain links TRBV5-1 with TRBJ1-2; D may be TRBD1 (6 bases). V was clipped by 4 bases and J by 6 bases, with 10 bases between them. The CDR3 is 12 residues long. Germline V gene lookup returns CDR1 SGHRS and CDR2 YFSETQ.

This clone was detected only once. The CDR3 here is CASSDVGLAGSQETQYF. The CDR3 nucleotides are TGTGCCAGCAGCGACGTGGGACTAGCGGGATCTCAAGAGACCCAGTACTTC. This chain joins TRBV2 and TRBJ2-5; 13 positions agree with TRBD2. Trimming took 6 bases from V and 2 from J; bases not matched to a gene: 9. Looked up from germline, CDR1 is SNHLY and CDR2 is FYNNEI. CDR3 length: 17 residues.

In DNA form, the CDR3 reads TGTGCCAGCAGCTCAGGGGACATTACCAAAAACATTCAGTACTTC. This codes for CASSSGDITKNIQYF. V usage is TRBV6-2 or TRBV6-3 and J usage is TRBJ2-4; D might be TRBD1 (6 bases). CDR1 is MNHEY and CDR2 is SVGEGT in the germline V gene. Trimming left V 6 bases short and J 2 bases short, with 14 bases between. CDR3 size: 15 residues.

This clone was detected only once. This chain links TRBV13 with TRBJ1-5, with TRBD1 identical over 8 bases. CDR1 and CDR2 from the germline V gene are PRHDT and FYEKMQ (reference sequence). Germline trimming cut 1 base from V and 0 bases from J; bases unmatched to any gene: 8. The CDR3 covers 18 residues. CDR3 DNA: TGTGCCAGCAGCTTAGCGGACAGGGTCAGGTTTAGCAATCAGCCCCAGCATTTT. This encodes CASSLADRVRFSNQPQHF. The full variable domain, rest sourced from reference TRBV13 and TRBJ1-5, is AAGVIQSPRHLIKEKRETATLKCYPIPRHDTVYWYQQGPGQDPQFLISFYEKMQSDKGSIPDRFSAQQFSDYHSELNMSSLELGDSALYFCASSLADRVRFSNQPQHFGDGTRLSIL.

V gene TRBV30 combines with J gene TRBJ2-1; 11 positions match TRBD1. V lost 2 bases, J lost 0 bases, and 12 bases stayed unmatched. The germline V gene has CDR1 GTSNPN and CDR2 SVGIG (reference sequence). This CDR3 has 19 amino acids. CDR3 in amino acids: CAWSTDRGLGGSSYNEQFF. The DNA of the CDR3 is TGTGCCTGGAGTACGGACAGGGGGCTCGGCGGGAGCTCCTACAATGAGCAGTTCTTC. Together with reference TRBV30 and TRBJ2-1, the CDR3 gives the full variable domain: SQTIHQWPATLVQPVGSPLSLECTVEGTSNPNLYWYRQAAGRGLQLLFYSVGIGQISSEVPQNLSASRPQDRQFILSSKKLLLSDSGFYLCAWSTDRGLGGSSYNEQFFGPGTRLTVL.

The rearrangement links TRBV3-1 (or the pseudogene TRBV3-2) to TRBJ2-7, with D possibly being TRBD2 (5 bases). The CDR3 is 14 residues long. The germline V gene encodes CDR1 LGHDT and CDR2 YNNKEL (reference sequence). V gave up 2 bases and J gave up 4 bases, with 12 bases separating them. The CDR3 nucleotides read TGTGCCAGCAGCCAACTAGCTACCTTTTACGAGCAGTACTTC. Its translation: CASSQLATFYEQYF.

J is TRBJ2-2 and V is TRBV9; D is perhaps TRBD2 (6 bases). Deletions cut 0 bases from V and 4 bases from J, with 10 bases between. The germline gives CDR1 SGDLS, CDR2 YYNGEE. The CDR3 length is 15 residues. In nucleotides, the CDR3 is TGTGCCAGCAGCGTAGTTAGCGGAGTCACCGGGGAGCTGTTTTTT. Translated: CASSVVSGVTGELFF.

The rearrangement uses TRBV18 and TRBJ2-7, with a tentative D call TRBD1 (6 bases). The CDR3 sequence is 16 residues long. The V end lost 0 bases, the J end lost 0 bases, and 12 bases lay between the germline ends. Germline V gene lookup returns CDR1 KGHSH and CDR2 LQKENI. CDR3 nucleotide sequence: TGTGCCAGCTCACCACCCAGGGGAACGGACTCCTACGAGCAGTACTTC. This encodes CASSPPRGTDSYEQYF. Complete variable domain (other parts from reference TRBV18 and TRBJ2-7): NAGVMQNPRHLVRRRGQEARLRCSPMKGHSHVYWYRQLPEEGLKFMVYLQKENIIDESGMPKERFSAEFPKEGPSILRIQQVVRGDSAAYFCASSPPRGTDSYEQYFGPGTRLTVT.

This chain connects TRBV3-1 (or the pseudogene TRBV3-2) to TRBJ1-2; the D is unclear. The V end was cut by 1 base, the J end by 4 bases, with 13 bases between. The CDR3 runs 15 residues. The germline gives CDR1 LGHDT, CDR2 YNNKEL (reference sequence). CDR3 nucleotide sequence: TGTGCCAGCAGCCAAGGGGCCTGGGCTGGCTATGGCTACACCTTC. Translating gives CASSQGAWAGYGYTF.

A few counts support this clone. This chain uses TRBV11-3 with TRBJ1-6, with unresolved D. Germline V gene lookup returns CDR1 SGHNT and CDR2 YENEEA. V was trimmed by 4 bases and J by 0 bases, leaving 10 bases between them. The CDR3 runs 16 residues. CDR3 in DNA: TGTGCCAGCAGCTCGTTTCAGGCCTCCTATAATTCACCCCTCCACTTT. Translated, it gives CASSSFQASYNSPLHF.

The chain employs TRBV9 and TRBJ2-3; 7 bases map to TRBD2. The CDR3 extends over 15 amino acids. J gave up 6 bases and V 4 bases, and 11 bases lay outside the gene matches. The germline CDR1 and CDR2 sequences are SGDLS and YYNGEE. The CDR3 reads CASSLGQGGSDTQYF. CDR3 nucleotide sequence: TGTGCCAGCAGCCTTGGGCAGGGAGGGAGTGATACGCAGTATTTT. Looking up the rest from reference TRBV9 and TRBJ2-3 gives the full variable domain: DSGVTQTPKHLITATGQRVTLRCSPRSGDLSVYWYQQSLDQGLQFLIQYYNGEERAKGNILERFSAQQFPDLHSELNLSSLELGDSALYFCASSLGQGGSDTQYFGPGTRLTVL.

This clone appeared a few times. Other DNA sequences in this specimen translate into the identical CDR3. The chain has TRBV7-3 and TRBJ1-1, with D possibly being TRBD1 (6 bases). V was trimmed by 3 bases and J by 0 bases, leaving 8 bases between them. Germline CDR1 and CDR2: SGHTA and FQGTGA. The length of the CDR3 is 14 residues. The CDR3 bases are TGTGCCAGCAGCTTGACAGGCATGAACACTGAAGCTTTCTTT. Protein: CASSLTGMNTEAFF. Variable domain in full (rest from reference TRBV7-3 and TRBJ1-1): GAGVSQTPSNKVTEKGKYVELRCDPISGHTALYWYRQSLGQGPEFLIYFQGTGAADDSGLPNDRFFAVRPEGSVSTLKIQRTERGDSAVYLCASSLTGMNTEAFFGQGTRLTVV.

The rearrangement links TRBV25-1 to TRBJ2-7; 13 bases map to TRBD2. The CDR3 length is 15 residues. With V trimmed by 0 bases and J by 5 bases, 1 base remained unmatched. CDR1 and CDR2 (germline): MGHDK, SYGVNS. This chain's CDR3 is CASSEYGLAGDEQYF. The CDR3 coding sequence is TGTGCCAGCAGTGAATACGGACTAGCGGGAGACGAGCAGTACTTC.

This clone has more than one count but fewer than ten. Written as DNA, the CDR3 is TGTGCCAGCTCACCACCCCGAAGACAGGGGGACACTGAAGCTTTCTTT. Amino acid sequence: CASSPPRRQGDTEAFF. The chain carries TRBV18 and TRBJ1-1; 9 positions match TRBD1. The CDR3 sequence is 16 residues long. V was clipped by 0 bases and J by 3 bases; unmatched bases: 5. CDR1 and CDR2 from the germline V gene are KGHSH and LQKENI.